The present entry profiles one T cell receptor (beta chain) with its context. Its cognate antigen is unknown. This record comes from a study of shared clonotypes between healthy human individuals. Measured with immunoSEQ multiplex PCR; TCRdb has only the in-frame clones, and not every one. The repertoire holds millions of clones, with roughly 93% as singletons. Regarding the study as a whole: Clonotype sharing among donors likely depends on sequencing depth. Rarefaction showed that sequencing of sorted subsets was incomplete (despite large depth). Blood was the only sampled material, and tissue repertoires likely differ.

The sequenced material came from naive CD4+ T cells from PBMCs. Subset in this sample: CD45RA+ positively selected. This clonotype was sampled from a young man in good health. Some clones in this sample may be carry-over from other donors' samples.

CDR3 sequence reads: CASSPSGTDEKLFF. CDR3 nucleotide sequence: TGTGCCAGCTCACCCTCCGGGACAGATGAAAAACTGTTTTTT. The chain joins TRBV18 to TRBJ1-4, with 7 bases identical to TRBD1. The length of the CDR3 is 14 residues. The germline gives CDR1 KGHSH, CDR2 LQKENI. The V gene end was trimmed by 3 bases and the J gene end by 6 bases; junction bases not matched to a gene: 4.